What follows are 21 T cell receptor beta chains derived from one specimen sequenced in a study of cytomegalovirus exposure and HLA in healthy donors. This table comes from immunoSEQ multiplex PCR, and its TCRdb copy is limited to in-frame clones, with some not included. Among about 120,000 clones listed, approximately 94% were seen once. The source material was PBMCs. The receptors stem from a man between 18 and 35 years old in good health and CMV-seronegative.

The rearrangement links TRBV28 to TRBJ1-2; 7 positions match TRBD1. CDR1 is MDHEN and CDR2 is SYDVKM in the germline V gene. The J segment lost 4 bases and the V segment lost 3 bases, leaving 17 bases of the junction unmatched. CDR3 size: 18 residues. CDR3 sequence: CASSLTGLRPRLSYGYTF. CDR3 DNA sequence: TGTGCCAGCAGTTTGACAGGGCTGCGTCCCCGTCTTAGCTATGGCTACACCTTC.

The chain employs TRBV30 and TRBJ1-1; D is unresolved. The CDR3 totals 14 residues. Trimming took off 5 bases at V and 0 bases at J, with 13 bases between the two ends. The germline V gene has CDR1 GTSNPN and CDR2 SVGIG (reference sequence). The CDR3 region is CAWARKKMNTEAFF. The CDR3 DNA follows: TGTGCCTGGGCGAGAAAAAAAATGAACACTGAAGCTTTCTTT. Full variable domain (outside the CDR3, taken from reference TRBV30 and TRBJ1-1): SQTIHQWPATLVQPVGSPLSLECTVEGTSNPNLYWYRQAAGRGLQLLFYSVGIGQISSEVPQNLSASRPQDRQFILSSKKLLLSDSGFYLCAWARKKMNTEAFFGQGTRLTVV.

The chain employs TRBV4-3 and TRBJ2-1, with 12 bases matching TRBD2. The trim removed 4 bases at V and 7 bases at J, leaving 5 bases unmatched. CDR3 length: 15 residues. The germline V gene has CDR1 LGHNA and CDR2 YSLEER. CDR3 coding DNA: TGCGCCAGCAGCCTTACTAGCGGGAGGTGGAATGAGCAGTTCTTC. Its protein product is CASSLTSGRWNEQFF.

The genes are TRBV10-3 and TRBJ2-7, with a weak D call TRBD1 (7 bases). Trimming removed 3 bases from V and 1 base from J, with 13 bases in between. Germline assignment: CDR1 ENHRY and CDR2 SYGVKD. The CDR3 sequence is 15 residues long. This CDR3 reads CAISDHAGGSYEQYF. CDR3 nucleotides: TGTGCCATCAGTGATCACGCAGGGGGGTCCTACGAGCAGTACTTC.

The chain carries TRBV19 and TRBJ2-2, with 8 bases aligning to TRBD2. J gave up 5 bases and V 4 bases, and 12 bases lay outside the gene matches. The CDR3 sequence is 17 residues long. CDR1 is LNHDA, CDR2 SQIVND, per germline (reference sequence). The CDR3 reads CASSNAGTRIGTGELFF. The CDR3 DNA sequence: TGTGCCAGTAGTAACGCCGGGACTAGAATTGGGACCGGGGAGCTGTTTTTT.

The V gene is TRBV5-1, the J gene TRBJ2-5; weak D call: TRBD2 (7 bases). The CDR3 spans 12 residues. CDR1 and CDR2 (germline): SGHRS, YFSETQ. V gave up 7 bases and J gave up 3 bases, with 10 bases separating them. The CDR3 reads CASWEGEETQYF. For the CDR3, the DNA is TGCGCCAGCTGGGAGGGGGAAGAGACCCAGTACTTC.

The chain combines TRBV9 with TRBJ2-2; D is possibly TRBD2 (5 bases). The germline V gene encodes CDR1 SGDLS and CDR2 YYNGEE. CDR3 size: 14 residues. Trimming pared 6 bases from V and 3 bases from J, leaving 12 bases between. CDR3 sequence (DNA): TGTGCCAGCACCCCGTTCGGGGACACCGGGGAGCTGTTTTTT. This codes for CASTPFGDTGELFF.

The chain links TRBV28 to TRBJ2-7; D gene unclear. The V end lost 6 bases, the J end lost 0 bases, and 21 bases lay between the germline ends. In germline, CDR1 is MDHEN, CDR2 SYDVKM. The CDR3 spans 17 residues. The CDR3 loop is CASSLGKAPFSSYEQYF. The CDR3 DNA follows: TGTGCCAGCAGCCTGGGCAAGGCCCCCTTCAGCTCCTACGAGCAGTACTTC.

This sequence joins TRBV7-2 and TRBJ1-2; D is unresolved. V was pared by 2 bases and J by 2 bases, with 21 bases between. The CDR3 consists of 18 residues. Germline values: CDR1 SGHTA, CDR2 FQGNSA. The CDR3 bases are TGTGCCAGCAGCTTAAGCACCGGGGAGTGGCAGGCGAACTATGGCTACACCTTC. The encoded protein is CASSLSTGEWQANYGYTF.

This chain uses TRBV5-1 with TRBJ2-3; 8 bases are a match to TRBD2. The length of the CDR3 is 17 residues. In germline, CDR1 is SGHRS, CDR2 YFSETQ. V dropped 4 bases and J dropped 2; count of bases not matched to a gene: 12. Here the CDR3 DNA reads TGCGCCAGCAGCCGTGAACCGAGCGGGAGTGACACAGATACGCAGTATTTT. Residues: CASSREPSGSDTDTQYF. The full variable domain, completed using reference TRBV5-1 and TRBJ2-3, is KAGVTQTPRYLIKTRGQQVTLSCSPISGHRSVSWYQQTPGQGLQFLFEYFSETQRNKGNFPGRFSGRQFSNSRSEMNVSTLELGDSALYLCASSREPSGSDTDTQYFGPGTRLTVL.

In this sample, this clone turned up once. This chain connects TRBV7-2 to TRBJ2-7, with 10 bases identical to TRBD1. V lost 5 bases and J lost 6; bases outside the gene matches: 13. This CDR3 has 16 residues. Per germline, CDR1 SGHTA and CDR2 FQGNSA. The CDR3 sequence is CASSPKGGTGAVEQYF. The CDR3 bases are TGTGCCAGCAGCCCAAAGGGAGGGACAGGGGCAGTCGAGCAGTACTTC. Complete variable domain (other parts from reference TRBV7-2 and TRBJ2-7): GAGVSQSPSNKVTEKGKDVELRCDPISGHTALYWYRQSLGQGLEFLIYFQGNSAPDKSGLPSDRFSAERTGGSVSTLTIQRTQQEDSAVYLCASSPKGGTGAVEQYFGPGTRLTVT.

Ten or more counts support this clone. The chain links TRBV28 to TRBJ1-5, with 7 bases fitting TRBD1. CDR1 and CDR2 (germline): MDHEN, SYDVKM. After removal of 5 bases from V and 9 bases from J, the junction contained 16 bases not matched to a gene. The CDR3 loop spans 16 amino acids. The CDR3 here is CASSPTGAQLNWPQHF. For the CDR3, the DNA is TGTGCCAGCAGTCCTACAGGGGCCCAGCTCAATTGGCCCCAGCATTTT.

V usage is TRBV29-1 and J usage is TRBJ2-1; TRBD2 matches at 7 bases. The J segment lost 0 bases and the V segment lost 7 bases, leaving 3 bases of the junction unmatched. The CDR3 contains 13 residues. The germline gives CDR1 SQVTM, CDR2 ANQGSEA. The CDR3 loop reads CSGGGFSYNEQFF. In DNA form, the CDR3 reads TGCAGCGGGGGGGGATTCTCCTACAATGAGCAGTTCTTC.

The chain has TRBV4-3 and TRBJ2-1, with TRBD2 matching over 8 bases. Germline values: CDR1 LGHNA, CDR2 YSLEER. CDR3 length equals 17 residues. The trim removed 0 bases at V and 3 bases at J, leaving 7 bases unmatched. CDR3 DNA: TGCGCCAGCAGCCAAGATGGTTCGGCGGGAGGCTACAATGAGCAGTTCTTC. It is translated as CASSQDGSAGGYNEQFF.

The chain combines TRBV10-3 with TRBJ2-7, with D possibly matching TRBD1 (6 bases). The germline V gene has CDR1 ENHRY and CDR2 SYGVKD. The CDR3 loop spans 13 amino acids. Trimming cost V 3 bases and J 1 base, with 7 bases left between them. The CDR3 loop reads CAISDGTSYEQYF. In DNA form, the CDR3 reads TGTGCCATCAGTGACGGGACATCCTACGAGCAGTACTTC.

This chain's CDR3 is CASSAQTGISYEQYF. CDR3 bases: TGTGCCAGCAGCGCCCAGACAGGGATATCCTACGAGCAGTACTTC. The V and J genes are TRBV9 and TRBJ2-7; TRBD1 aligns across 7 bases. CDR3 length: 15 amino acids. Germline V gene lookup returns CDR1 SGDLS and CDR2 YYNGEE. V shed 3 bases, J shed 1 base, and the junction held 7 bases outside the gene matches.

The rearrangement links TRBV19 to TRBJ2-1, with 8 nucleotides matching TRBD2. Germline CDR1 and CDR2: LNHDA and SQIVND (reference sequence). This CDR3 is 11 amino acids long. The CDR3 DNA is TGTGCGGCGGGAGGTGGTAATGAGCAGTTCTTC. It encodes CAAGGGNEQFF.

CDR3 region: CASSFETGATYGYTF. The DNA for the CDR3 is TGTGCCAGCAGTTTTGAGACAGGGGCCACCTATGGCTACACCTTC. This chain uses TRBV28 with TRBJ1-2, with 8 bases lining up with TRBD1. V lost 3 bases, J lost 4 bases, and 7 bases stayed unmatched. This CDR3 spans 15 amino acids. Per germline, CDR1 MDHEN and CDR2 SYDVKM.

The V and J genes are TRBV28 and TRBJ2-3; TRBD2 aligns across 11 bases. CDR1 is MDHEN and CDR2 is SYDVKM in the germline V gene. CDR3 size: 17 residues. The V gene end was trimmed by 6 bases and the J gene end by 1 base; junction bases not matched to a gene: 9. Here the CDR3 reads CASRVAGGIDRTDTQYF. For the CDR3, the DNA is TGTGCCAGCAGAGTAGCGGGAGGGATTGACCGCACAGATACGCAGTATTTT.

The CDR3: CASSPAGSGGYEQYF. In DNA, the CDR3 is TGTGCCAGCAGCCCGGCGGGTAGCGGCGGCTACGAGCAGTACTTC. This chain uses TRBV7-3 with TRBJ2-7; possible D gene TRBD2, 6 bases. The germline gives CDR1 SGHTA, CDR2 FQGTGA. V was clipped by 5 bases and J by 3 bases, with 17 bases between them. The CDR3 sequence is 15 residues long.

CDR3 sequence: CASRSGLPSGETQYF. CDR3 in DNA: TGTGCCAGCAGGTCGGGACTCCCTTCGGGAGAGACCCAGTACTTC. The V and J genes are TRBV7-2 and TRBJ2-5, with D perhaps TRBD2 (6 bases). Germline CDR1 and CDR2: SGHTA and FQGNSA. The CDR3 is 15 residues long. V lost 6 bases and J 4 bases, leaving 18 bases between the germline ends.